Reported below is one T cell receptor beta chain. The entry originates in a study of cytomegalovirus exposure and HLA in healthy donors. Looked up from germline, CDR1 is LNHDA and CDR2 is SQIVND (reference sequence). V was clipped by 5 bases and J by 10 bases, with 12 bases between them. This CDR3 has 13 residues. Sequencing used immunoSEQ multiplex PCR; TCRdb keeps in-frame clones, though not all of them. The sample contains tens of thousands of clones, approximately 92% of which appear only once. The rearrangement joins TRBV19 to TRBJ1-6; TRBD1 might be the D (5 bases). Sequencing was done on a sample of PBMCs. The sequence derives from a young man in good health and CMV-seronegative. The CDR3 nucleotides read TGTGCCAGTAGTTCAGGGTTGGGGTCACCCCTCCACTTT. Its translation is CASSSGLGSPLHF.